The source of this T cell receptor (beta chain) is a study of blood T cell repertoires in COVID-19. Turning to the study itself: Sites across the United States, Italy and Spain contributed samples from acute and convalescent COVID-19.

Cohorts were assigned according to the clinical history that participants reported. Under the authors' procedure: The assay estimated nucleated cells by amplifying reference gene primers. Libraries were prepared by immunoSEQ multiplex PCR; TCRdb keeps only in-frame clonotypes and omits some of them. That table supplies the V and J calls and clone size; D and trimming were determined from the DNA. Seen here are around 200,000 clones, about 88% observed once, and the top ten hold approximately 3%. Germline CDR1 MNHEY, CDR2 SMNVEV (reference sequence). The V end lost 1 base, the J end lost 4 bases, and 14 bases lay between the germline ends. The CDR3 runs to 15 residues.

This clonotype was obtained from a woman between 25 and 40 years old who had recovered from COVID-19. The V gene is TRBV27, the J gene TRBJ2-7; D call uncertain. The sample consisted of PBMCs or T cells enriched from blood (not recorded which). In DNA, the CDR3 is TGTGCCAGCAGTTTATTAGGCCAGGCATCGTACGAGCAGTACTTC. This translates into CASSLLGQASYEQYF.